The 20 T cell receptor beta chains presented below share a single source sample, sequenced in a study of shared clonotypes between healthy human individuals (dated by TCRdb to the early 2020s). Library preparation used the immunoSEQ multiplex PCR assay. As stored in TCRdb, this immuneACCESS dataset retains in-frame rearrangements with V and J assigned. A fraction of the clones does not appear; measured against another copy, unresolved V genes explain less than half of the discrepancy, and the remainder lacks a known reason. Recorded for this sample are around 940,000 clones; roughly 72% of them occurred a single time. The leading ten clones occupy approximately 1.5% of the sample. The sequencing input was memory CD4+ T cells sorted from blood. Reading the label with the study, this specimen's cell subset or site is: CD45RA-negative fraction. The receptors derive from a man younger than 35 in good health.

The V call is TRBV27, the J call TRBJ1-3; TRBD1 aligns across 10 bases. Looked up from germline, CDR1 is MNHEY and CDR2 is SMNVEV (reference sequence). This CDR3 comprises 16 residues. Trimming took 5 bases from V and 1 from J; bases not matched to a gene: 5. CDR3 coding DNA: TGTGCCAGCAGTACGGGACAGGGGATTTCTGGAAACACCATATATTTT. This gives the protein CASSTGQGISGNTIYF.

The V gene is TRBV10-3, the J gene TRBJ2-3, with 9 positions matching TRBD2. The V gene's germline CDR1 is ENHRY and CDR2 SYGVKD. V was pared by 3 bases and J by 2 bases, with 6 bases of the junction left unmatched. The length of the CDR3 is 16 residues. CDR3 in amino acids: CAISDDGGRVTDTQYF. The CDR3 DNA sequence: TGTGCCATCAGTGATGACGGCGGGAGGGTCACAGATACGCAGTATTTT.

The chain carries TRBV5-1 and TRBJ1-1; D not certain. This CDR3 is built from 13 residues. V lost 3 bases and J lost 4, with 10 bases in between. The germline CDR1 and CDR2 sequences are SGHRS and YFSETQ. The CDR3: CASSYEMGTEAFF. CDR3 DNA sequence: TGCGCCAGCAGCTACGAAATGGGCACTGAAGCTTTCTTT.

This clone was seen once. The CDR3 DNA sequence: TGCGCCAGCAGCCCGATATTCTCCTATAATTCACCCCTCCACTTT. It specifies CASSPIFSYNSPLHF. The chain employs TRBV4-1 and TRBJ1-6, with no clear D. The CDR3 spans 15 residues. Germline V gives CDR1 MGHRA, CDR2 YSYEKL. Deletions cut 4 bases from V and 0 bases from J, with 7 bases between.

V usage is TRBV19 and J usage is TRBJ1-3; D is uncertain. The V end was cut by 6 bases, the J end by 4 bases, with 1 base between. Per germline, CDR1 LNHDA and CDR2 SQIVND (reference sequence). The CDR3 spans 10 residues. The CDR3 DNA follows: TGTGCCAGTAGGGGAAACACCATATATTTT. Translation: CASRGNTIYF.

The table lists this clone with a count of one. This chain links TRBV19 with TRBJ2-3; 7 bases are a match to TRBD1. The junction had 6 bases not matched to a gene; V was cut back by 5 bases and J by 4 bases. The germline V gene has CDR1 LNHDA and CDR2 SQIVND (reference sequence). The CDR3 covers 14 residues. Here the CDR3 DNA reads TGTGCCAGTAGTCGTGTGACAGGGTCAGATACGCAGTATTTT. Residues: CASSRVTGSDTQYF.

This chain uses TRBV7-2 with TRBJ1-1; D not certain. The CDR3 contains 15 residues. V was pared by 4 bases and J by 6 bases, with 18 bases between. Germline V gives CDR1 SGHTA, CDR2 FQGNSA. The CDR3 coding sequence is TGTGCCAGCAGCTCCCCATTAAGAACAACGTCTGAAGCTTTCTTT. Translated, it gives CASSSPLRTTSEAFF. The complete variable domain, with remaining parts taken from reference TRBV7-2 and TRBJ1-1, reads GAGVSQSPSNKVTEKGKDVELRCDPISGHTALYWYRQSLGQGLEFLIYFQGNSAPDKSGLPSDRFSAERTGGSVSTLTIQRTQQEDSAVYLCASSSPLRTTSEAFFGQGTRLTVV.

The chain carries TRBV11-2 and TRBJ2-2; TRBD1 agrees at 8 bases. There are 14 residues in the CDR3. CDR1 SGHAT and CDR2 FQNNGV come from the germline V gene. V shed 2 bases and J 6 bases; nucleotides not matched to a gene: 2. The CDR3 loop reads CASSLRDRSGELFF. CDR3 DNA sequence: TGTGCCAGCAGCTTACGGGACAGGTCCGGGGAGCTGTTTTTT.

The rearrangement joins TRBV7-2 to TRBJ1-2, with 10 bases fitting TRBD1. CDR1 is SGHTA, CDR2 FQGNSA, per germline. The CDR3 length is 15 residues. V shed 4 bases, J shed 6 bases, and the junction held 8 bases outside the gene matches. CDR3 nucleotides: TGTGCCAGCAGCTCGCAGACAGGGGGCGCGGATGGCTACACCTTC. Translation gives CASSSQTGGADGYTF.

The CDR3 sequence: CASSLVERTEAFF. DNA of the CDR3: TGTGCCAGCAGCTTGGTGGAACGGACTGAAGCTTTCTTT. The chain has TRBV7-9 and TRBJ1-1; D remains unclear. V lost 3 bases, J lost 5 bases, and 10 bases lay in between. In germline, CDR1 is SEHNR, CDR2 FQNEAQ (reference sequence). The CDR3 totals 13 residues. Supplemented by reference TRBV7-9 and TRBJ1-1, the full variable domain reads DTGVSQNPRHKITKRGQNVTFRCDPISEHNRLYWYRQTLGQGPEFLTYFQNEAQLEKSRLLSDRFSAERPKGSFSTLEIQRTEQGDSAMYLCASSLVERTEAFFGQGTRLTVV.

The J gene is TRBJ1-6, the V gene TRBV27; the D gene is possibly TRBD1 (5 bases). Germline values: CDR1 MNHEY, CDR2 SMNVEV (reference sequence). The CDR3 has 15 amino acids. V lost 6 bases, J lost 6 bases, and 15 bases lay in between. CDR3 in amino acids: CASSLQGRINSPLHF. In DNA, the CDR3 is TGTGCCAGCAGCCTTCAGGGTAGGATTAATTCACCCCTCCACTTT.

The rearrangement uses TRBV18 and TRBJ1-1; D unresolved. Trimming took off 1 base at V and 0 bases at J, with 9 bases between the two ends. CDR1 and CDR2 from the germline V gene are KGHSH and LQKENI. The CDR3 length is 15 residues. In nucleotides, the CDR3 is TGTGCCAGCTCACCACGAGTTGTAATGAACACTGAAGCTTTCTTT. This sequence encodes CASSPRVVMNTEAFF.

The chain employs TRBV28 and TRBJ2-4; 8 nucleotides align to TRBD1. CDR1 is MDHEN, CDR2 SYDVKM, per germline. V dropped 3 bases and J dropped 3; count of bases not matched to a gene: 7. CDR3 length equals 16 residues. DNA for the CDR3: TGTGCCAGCAGTTTTCCGGGAACAGGGGGCAAAAACATTCAGTACTTC. Protein product: CASSFPGTGGKNIQYF.

In its sample, this clone was seen a few times. The chain carries TRBV10-1 and TRBJ1-5; D not resolved. This CDR3 region has 17 residues. Trimming pared 7 bases from V and 4 bases from J, leaving 23 bases between. Germline CDR1 reads WNHNN; CDR2 reads SYGVQD (reference sequence). The chain's CDR3 is CASTLDREREENQPQHF. The CDR3 bases are TGCGCCAGCACCCTCGACCGCGAGAGAGAGGAGAATCAGCCCCAGCATTTT.

A note on this clone: Within the sample, other DNA sequences also encode this same CDR3. The J gene is TRBJ2-1, the V gene TRBV30; D is unclear. The V end was cut by 0 bases, the J end by 3 bases, with 0 bases between. Per germline, CDR1 GTSNPN and CDR2 SVGIG (reference sequence). The CDR3 runs 11 residues. For the CDR3, the DNA is TGTGCCTGGAGTGTCTACAATGAGCAGTTCTTC. It yields the protein CAWSVYNEQFF. The variable domain in full, with the rest retrieved from reference TRBV30 and TRBJ2-1, is SQTIHQWPATLVQPVGSPLSLECTVEGTSNPNLYWYRQAAGRGLQLLFYSVGIGQISSEVPQNLSASRPQDRQFILSSKKLLLSDSGFYLCAWSVYNEQFFGPGTRLTVL.

This clone was counted only a few times. The genes are TRBV27 and TRBJ1-1; TRBD1 might be the D (6 bases). V lost 5 bases to trimming and J lost 5 bases, with 15 bases between them. The CDR3 runs 14 residues. Germline-derived CDR1 and CDR2 are MNHEY and SMNVEV (reference sequence). Here the CDR3 reads CASSKTGGRTEAFF. The CDR3 DNA reads as TGTGCCAGCAGTAAGACAGGAGGCCGTACTGAAGCTTTCTTT.

This clone was seen only a few times. V and J are TRBV5-1 and TRBJ2-1, with 7 bases that match TRBD1. This CDR3 has 17 residues. Germline lookup yields CDR1 SGHRS and CDR2 YFSETQ. Trimming removed 3 bases from V and 7 bases from J; junction bases left unmatched: 16. CDR3 region: CASSSLRLDRDGNEQFF. The DNA of the CDR3 is TGCGCCAGCAGCTCCCTTCGCCTTGACAGGGACGGAAATGAGCAGTTCTTC.

Points on this clone: The same CDR3 also results from other DNA sequences found in this sample. The V and J genes are TRBV2 and TRBJ1-5; D is perhaps TRBD1 (5 bases). Trimming stripped 4 bases from V and 0 bases from J, with 10 bases between. The CDR3 contains 15 residues. Germline assignment: CDR1 SNHLY and CDR2 FYNNEI. The DNA for the CDR3 is TGTGCCAGCAGTGTAGAGGGGACTAGCAATCAGCCCCAGCATTTT. Protein: CASSVEGTSNQPQHF.

A single count supports this clone. The chain links TRBV28 to TRBJ2-5; maybe TRBD1 (5 bases). Germline V gives CDR1 MDHEN, CDR2 SYDVKM. CDR3 size: 14 residues. Trimming removed 1 base from V and 1 base from J, with 7 bases in between. CDR3 in amino acids: CASSLSQVQETQYF. Written as DNA, the CDR3 is TGTGCCAGCAGTTTATCACAGGTCCAAGAGACCCAGTACTTC.

Turning to this clone: Additional DNA sequences in this sample encode the identical CDR3. This chain uses TRBV7-8 with TRBJ1-1, with 8 bases matching TRBD1. The CDR3 totals 14 residues. V trimming: 4 bases; J trimming: 1 base; junction bases outside the gene matches: 2. Looked up from germline, CDR1 is SGHVS and CDR2 is FQNEAQ. The DNA of the CDR3 is TGTGCCAGCAGCTCAGGACAGGGGAACACTGAAGCTTTCTTT. Its translation: CASSSGQGNTEAFF. The full variable domain, with the rest looked up from reference TRBV7-8 and TRBJ1-1, is GAGVSQSPRYKVAKRGQDVALRCDPISGHVSLFWYQQALGQGPEFLTYFQNEAQLDKSGLPSDRFFAERPEGSVSTLKIQRTQQEDSAVYLCASSSGQGNTEAFFGQGTRLTVV.